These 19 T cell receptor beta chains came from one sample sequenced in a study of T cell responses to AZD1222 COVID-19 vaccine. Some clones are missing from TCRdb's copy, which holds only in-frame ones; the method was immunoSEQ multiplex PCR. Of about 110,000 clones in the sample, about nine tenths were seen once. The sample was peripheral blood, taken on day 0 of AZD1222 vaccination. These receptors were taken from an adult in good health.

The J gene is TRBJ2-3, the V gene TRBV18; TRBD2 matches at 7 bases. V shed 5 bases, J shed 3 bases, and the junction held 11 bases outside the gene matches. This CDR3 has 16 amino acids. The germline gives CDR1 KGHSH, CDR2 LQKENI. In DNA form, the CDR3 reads TGTGCCAGCTCAGAAACGTGGCGGGGGAGAACAGATACGCAGTATTTT. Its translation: CASSETWRGRTDTQYF.

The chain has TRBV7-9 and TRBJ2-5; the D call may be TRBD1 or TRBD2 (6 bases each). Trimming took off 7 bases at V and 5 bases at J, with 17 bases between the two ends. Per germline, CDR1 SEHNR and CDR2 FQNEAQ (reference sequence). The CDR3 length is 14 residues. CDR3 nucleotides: TGTGCCAGCACCCTCTGGGGGGCCCCCGAGACCCAGTACTTC. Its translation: CASTLWGAPETQYF.

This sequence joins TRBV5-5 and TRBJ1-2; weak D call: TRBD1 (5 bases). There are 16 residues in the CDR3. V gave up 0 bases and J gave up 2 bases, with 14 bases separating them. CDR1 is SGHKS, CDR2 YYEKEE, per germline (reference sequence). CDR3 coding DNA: TGTGCCAGCAGCTTGGCAGGCGGGGGAAGGAACTATGGCTACACCTTC. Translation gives CASSLAGGGRNYGYTF.

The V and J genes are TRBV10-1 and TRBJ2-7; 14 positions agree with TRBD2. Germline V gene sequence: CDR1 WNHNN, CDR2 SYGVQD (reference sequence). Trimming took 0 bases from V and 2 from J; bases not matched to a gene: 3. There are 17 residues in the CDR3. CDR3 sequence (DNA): TGCGCCAGCAGTGAGTCCGGACTAGCGGGGGGAACCTACGAGCAGTACTTC. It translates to CASSESGLAGGTYEQYF.

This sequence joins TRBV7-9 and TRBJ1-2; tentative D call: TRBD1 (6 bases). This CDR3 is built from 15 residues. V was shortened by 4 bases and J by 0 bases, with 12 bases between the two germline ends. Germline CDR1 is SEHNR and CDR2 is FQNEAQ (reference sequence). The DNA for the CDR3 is TGTGCCAGCAGCTCCGTACAGGGAACTAACTATGGCTACACCTTC. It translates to CASSSVQGTNYGYTF.

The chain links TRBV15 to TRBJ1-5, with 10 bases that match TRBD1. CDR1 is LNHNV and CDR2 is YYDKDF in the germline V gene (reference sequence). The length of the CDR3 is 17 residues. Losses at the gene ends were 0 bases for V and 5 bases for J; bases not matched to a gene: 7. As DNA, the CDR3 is TGTGCCACCAGCAGAGATAAGGGACAGGGGACCTATCAGCCCCAGCATTTT. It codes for CATSRDKGQGTYQPQHF.

CDR3 residues: CASSLYPNTGELFF. CDR3 DNA: TGCGCCAGCAGCTTGTATCCTAACACCGGGGAGCTGTTTTTT. The V and J genes are TRBV5-1 and TRBJ2-2; no firm D call. CDR1 is SGHRS and CDR2 is YFSETQ in the germline V gene. The CDR3 loop spans 14 amino acids. V lost 1 base and J 2 bases, leaving 6 bases between the germline ends.

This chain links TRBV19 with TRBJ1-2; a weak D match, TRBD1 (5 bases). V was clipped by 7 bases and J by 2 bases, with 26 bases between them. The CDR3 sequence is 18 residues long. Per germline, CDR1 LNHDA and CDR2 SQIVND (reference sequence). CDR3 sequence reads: CASTYSLFRRGLNYGYTF. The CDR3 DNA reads TGTGCCAGTACCTACTCTCTATTTCGTAGGGGCCTGAACTATGGCTACACCTTC.

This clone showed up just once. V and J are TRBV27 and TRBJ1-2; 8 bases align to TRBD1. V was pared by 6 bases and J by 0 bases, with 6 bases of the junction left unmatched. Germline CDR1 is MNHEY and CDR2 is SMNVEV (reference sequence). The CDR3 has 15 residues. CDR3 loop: CASSYTGGPNYGYTF. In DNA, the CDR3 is TGTGCCAGCAGCTACACAGGGGGTCCTAACTATGGCTACACCTTC.

The DNA of the CDR3 is TGTGCCAGTGGGCACAACGGGAGGAATCAGCCCCAGCATTTT. It encodes CASGHNGRNQPQHF. This chain uses TRBV19 with TRBJ1-5; D not certain. The CDR3 is 14 residues long. V was shortened by 8 bases and J by 4 bases, with 15 bases between the two germline ends. Per the germline V gene, CDR1 is LNHDA and CDR2 is SQIVND (reference sequence).

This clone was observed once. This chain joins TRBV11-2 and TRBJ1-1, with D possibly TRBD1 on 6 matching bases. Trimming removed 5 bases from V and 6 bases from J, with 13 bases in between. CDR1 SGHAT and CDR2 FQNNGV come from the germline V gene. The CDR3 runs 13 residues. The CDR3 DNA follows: TGTGCCAGCAGCGCAAACAGGGTCCCTGAAGCTTTCTTT. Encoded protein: CASSANRVPEAFF.

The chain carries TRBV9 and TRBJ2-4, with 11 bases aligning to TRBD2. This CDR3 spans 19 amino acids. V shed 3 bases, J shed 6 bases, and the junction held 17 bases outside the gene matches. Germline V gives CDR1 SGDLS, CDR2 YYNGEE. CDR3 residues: CASSDGLAGTIKPGNIQYF. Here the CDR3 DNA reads TGTGCCAGCAGCGACGGACTAGCGGGCACTATAAAGCCGGGAAACATTCAGTACTTC.

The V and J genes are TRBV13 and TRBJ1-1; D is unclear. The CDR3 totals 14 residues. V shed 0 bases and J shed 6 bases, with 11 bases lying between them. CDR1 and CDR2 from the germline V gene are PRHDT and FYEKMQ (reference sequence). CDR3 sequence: CASSLGVDTAEAFF. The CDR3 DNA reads TGTGCCAGCAGCTTAGGGGTGGATACGGCTGAAGCTTTCTTT.

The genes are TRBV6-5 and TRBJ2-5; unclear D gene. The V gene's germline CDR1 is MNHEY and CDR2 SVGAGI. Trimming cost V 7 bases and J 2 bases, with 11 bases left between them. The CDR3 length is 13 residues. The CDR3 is CASNLQKQETQYF. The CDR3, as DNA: TGTGCCAGCAATTTACAGAAACAAGAGACCCAGTACTTC.

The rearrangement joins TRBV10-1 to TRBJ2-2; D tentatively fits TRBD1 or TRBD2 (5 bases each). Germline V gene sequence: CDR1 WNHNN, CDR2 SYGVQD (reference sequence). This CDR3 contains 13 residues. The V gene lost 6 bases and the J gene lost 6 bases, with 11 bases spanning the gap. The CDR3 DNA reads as TGCGCCAGCAGGGGACCTAGTGCCGGGGAGCTGTTTTTT. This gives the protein CASRGPSAGELFF.

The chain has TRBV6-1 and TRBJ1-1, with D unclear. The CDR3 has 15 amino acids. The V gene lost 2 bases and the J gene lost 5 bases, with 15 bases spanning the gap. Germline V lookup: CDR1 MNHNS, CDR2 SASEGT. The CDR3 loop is CASSEQMPPGTEAFF. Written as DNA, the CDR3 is TGTGCCAGCAGTGAACAGATGCCTCCCGGTACTGAAGCTTTCTTT.

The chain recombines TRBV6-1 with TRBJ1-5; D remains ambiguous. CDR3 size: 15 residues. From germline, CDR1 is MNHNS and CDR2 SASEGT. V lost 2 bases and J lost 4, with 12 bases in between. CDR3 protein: CASSEKGLRNQPQHF. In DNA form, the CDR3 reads TGTGCCAGCAGTGAAAAAGGGTTACGAAATCAGCCCCAGCATTTT.

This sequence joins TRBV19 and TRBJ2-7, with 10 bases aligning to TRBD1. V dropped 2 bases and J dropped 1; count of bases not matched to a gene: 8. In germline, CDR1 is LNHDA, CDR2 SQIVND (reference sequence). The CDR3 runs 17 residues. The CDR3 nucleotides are TGTGCCAGTAGTATAAGACAGGGGGCCGGAACATCCTACGAGCAGTACTTC. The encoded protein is CASSIRQGAGTSYEQYF.

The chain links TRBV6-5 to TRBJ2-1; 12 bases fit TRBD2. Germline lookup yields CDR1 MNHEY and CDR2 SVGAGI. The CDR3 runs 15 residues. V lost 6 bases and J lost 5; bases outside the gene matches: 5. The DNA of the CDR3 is TGTGCCAGCAGACGACTAGCGGGGGATCACAATGAGCAGTTCTTC. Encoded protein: CASRRLAGDHNEQFF.